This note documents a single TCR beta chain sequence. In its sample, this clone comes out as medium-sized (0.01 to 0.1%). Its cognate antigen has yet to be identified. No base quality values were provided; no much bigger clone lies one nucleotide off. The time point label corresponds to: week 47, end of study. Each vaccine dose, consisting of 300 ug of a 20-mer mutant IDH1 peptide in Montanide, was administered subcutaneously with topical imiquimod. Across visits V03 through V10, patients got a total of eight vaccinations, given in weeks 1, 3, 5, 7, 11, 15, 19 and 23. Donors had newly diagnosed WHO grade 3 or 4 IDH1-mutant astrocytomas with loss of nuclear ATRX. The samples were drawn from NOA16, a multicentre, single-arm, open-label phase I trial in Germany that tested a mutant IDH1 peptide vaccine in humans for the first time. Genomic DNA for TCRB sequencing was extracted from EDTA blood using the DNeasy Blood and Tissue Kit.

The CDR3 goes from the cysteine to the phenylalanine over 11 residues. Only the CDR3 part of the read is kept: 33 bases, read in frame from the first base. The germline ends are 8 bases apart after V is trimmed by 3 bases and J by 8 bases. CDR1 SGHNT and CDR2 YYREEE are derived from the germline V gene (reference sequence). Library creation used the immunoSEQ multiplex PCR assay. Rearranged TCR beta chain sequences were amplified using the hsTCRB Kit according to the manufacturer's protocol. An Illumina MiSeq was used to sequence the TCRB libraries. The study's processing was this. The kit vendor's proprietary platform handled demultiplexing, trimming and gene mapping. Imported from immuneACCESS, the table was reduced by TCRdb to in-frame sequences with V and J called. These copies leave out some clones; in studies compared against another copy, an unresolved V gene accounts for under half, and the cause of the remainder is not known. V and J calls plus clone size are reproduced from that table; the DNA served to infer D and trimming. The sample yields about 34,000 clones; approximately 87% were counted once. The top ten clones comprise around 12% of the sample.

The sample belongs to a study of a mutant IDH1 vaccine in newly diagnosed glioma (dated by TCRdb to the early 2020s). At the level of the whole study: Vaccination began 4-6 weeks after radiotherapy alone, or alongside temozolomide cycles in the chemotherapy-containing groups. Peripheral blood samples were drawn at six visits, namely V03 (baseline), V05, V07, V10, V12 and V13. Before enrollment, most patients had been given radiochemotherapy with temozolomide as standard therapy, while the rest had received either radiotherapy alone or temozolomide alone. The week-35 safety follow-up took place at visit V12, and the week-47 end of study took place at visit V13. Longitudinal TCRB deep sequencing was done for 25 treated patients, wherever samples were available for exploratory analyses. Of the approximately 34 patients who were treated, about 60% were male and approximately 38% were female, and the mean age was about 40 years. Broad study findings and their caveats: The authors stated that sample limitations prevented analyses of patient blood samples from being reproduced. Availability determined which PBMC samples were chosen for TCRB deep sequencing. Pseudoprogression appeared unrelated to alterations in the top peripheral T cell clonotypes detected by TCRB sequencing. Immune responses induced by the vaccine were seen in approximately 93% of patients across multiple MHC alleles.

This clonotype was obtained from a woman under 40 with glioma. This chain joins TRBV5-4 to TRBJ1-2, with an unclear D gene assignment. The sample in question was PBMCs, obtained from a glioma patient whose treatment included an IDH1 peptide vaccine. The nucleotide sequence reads TGTGCCAGCAGCTATTTAGGGGGCTACACCTTC. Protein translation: CASSYLGGYTF.